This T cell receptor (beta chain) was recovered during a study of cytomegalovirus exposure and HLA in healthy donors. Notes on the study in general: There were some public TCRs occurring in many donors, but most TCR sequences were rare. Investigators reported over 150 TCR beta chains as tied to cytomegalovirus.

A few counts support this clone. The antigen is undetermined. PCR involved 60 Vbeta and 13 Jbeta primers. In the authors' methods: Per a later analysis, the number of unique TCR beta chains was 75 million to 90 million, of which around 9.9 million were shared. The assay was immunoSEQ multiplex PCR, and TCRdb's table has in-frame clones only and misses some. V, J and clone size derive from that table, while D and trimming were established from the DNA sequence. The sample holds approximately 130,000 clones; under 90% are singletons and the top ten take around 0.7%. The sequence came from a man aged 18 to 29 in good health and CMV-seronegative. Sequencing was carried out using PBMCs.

The CDR3 is CATRGGRGSSYEQYF. CDR3 bases: TGTGCCACCAGAGGCGGGCGGGGGTCGTCCTACGAGCAGTACTTC. The rearrangement uses TRBV19 and TRBJ2-7, with 7 nucleotides matching TRBD2. CDR1 LNHDA and CDR2 SQIVND come from the germline V gene (reference sequence). The CDR3 sequence is 15 residues long. V was pared by 10 bases and J by 1 base, with 13 bases of the junction left unmatched.